This T cell receptor (beta chain) emerged from a study of cytomegalovirus exposure and HLA in healthy donors. The CDR3 has 14 residues. Germline-derived CDR1 and CDR2 are SGHVS and FQNEAQ. Trimming removed 1 base from V and 2 bases from J; junction bases left unmatched: 1. From the roughly 120-subject validation cohort, which was separate from the approximately 670-subject first cohort, the donors were drawn. The table came from immunoSEQ multiplex PCR; TCRdb's copy has only in-frame clones and leaves some out. This sample carries roughly 140,000 clones, 85% to 90% of them seen once, and the ten largest clones take around 3.2%. Study results and limitations: Specific recognition of CMV antigens was confirmed in vitro for a few chains (all CMV-associated). Among TCR beta chains, those listed as cytomegalovirus-associated numbered over 150.

On this clone: Its antigen is not identified.

Sample: PBMCs. The V and J genes are TRBV7-8 and TRBJ1-2; 7 bases match TRBD1. The receptor was derived from a woman aged 18-29 years in good health and CMV-seropositive. CDR3 region: CASSLEQGNYGYTF. CDR3 coding DNA: TGTGCCAGCAGCTTAGAACAGGGGAACTATGGCTACACCTTC.